One sample yielded the 11 T cell receptor beta chains listed below, sequenced in a study of shared clonotypes between healthy human individuals. The method was immunoSEQ multiplex PCR; TCRdb's version includes in-frame clones alone and lacks a portion of them. The repertoire holds roughly 2.5 million clones, with more than 80% as singletons. The specimen sequenced was naive CD4+ T cells sorted from blood. Subset indicated: CD45RA+ positively selected. The receptors originated from a man younger than 35 in good health.

The chain has TRBV2 and TRBJ1-1; TRBD1 aligns across 7 bases. Unmatched junction bases numbered 10, after V lost 6 bases and J lost 6 bases. The CDR3 runs to 14 residues. Looked up from germline, CDR1 is SNHLY and CDR2 is FYNNEI. The CDR3 nucleotides are TGTGCCAGCAGGCCAGACAGGGCTACGCCTGAAGCTTTCTTT. It is translated as CASRPDRATPEAFF.

This clone appeared a single time. J is TRBJ2-1 and V is TRBV12-5; no firm D call. There are 12 residues in the CDR3. V was pared by 7 bases and J by 9 bases, with 13 bases between. Germline loops: CDR1 LGHNT, CDR2 FRNRAP. The DNA for the CDR3 is TGTGCTAGTGCCCCCCGGGTGGGTGAGCAGTTCTTC. This encodes CASAPRVGEQFF.

The chain has TRBV25-1 and TRBJ1-2, with 7 bases identical to TRBD1. V lost 3 bases and J lost 8; bases outside the gene matches: 9. The CDR3 is 14 residues long. The germline CDR1 and CDR2 sequences are MGHDK and SYGVNS. CDR3 sequence (DNA): TGTGCCAGCAGTGAGCTAGACAGGGTGCAGGGCTACACCTTC. Residues: CASSELDRVQGYTF.

The J gene is TRBJ2-3, the V gene TRBV27; the match to TRBD2 covers 10 bases. Germline CDR1 and CDR2: MNHEY and SMNVEV (reference sequence). With 7 bases clipped from V and 3 bases from J, the junction kept 7 bases outside the gene matches. This CDR3 contains 15 residues. In DNA form, the CDR3 reads TGTGCCAGCAACCCGGGACTAGCGAGGACAGATACGCAGTATTTT. This sequence encodes CASNPGLARTDTQYF.

The chain joins TRBV27 to TRBJ2-5; 8 bases match TRBD1. The J call is in doubt because the DNA end fits TRBJ2-7 better. This CDR3 contains 15 residues. In germline, CDR1 is MNHEY, CDR2 SMNVEV (reference sequence). CDR3 sequence reads: CASSPRDGQGSEQYF. CDR3 coding DNA: TGTGCCAGCAGTCCCCGAGACGGACAGGGATCCGAGCAGTACTTC.

This chain joins TRBV28 and TRBJ2-1; 8 nucleotides agree with TRBD2. Germline-derived CDR1 and CDR2 are MDHEN and SYDVKM. The CDR3 sequence is 15 residues long. Losses at the gene ends were 3 bases for V and 3 bases for J; bases not matched to a gene: 4. CDR3: CASSFLRGDYNEQFF. The CDR3 DNA is TGTGCCAGCAGTTTCCTGCGGGGGGACTACAATGAGCAGTTCTTC.

This CDR3 reads CASSYDRRAGELFF. The CDR3 DNA sequence: TGTGCCAGCAGCTACGACAGGAGAGCCGGGGAGCTGTTTTTT. V is TRBV6-6 and J is TRBJ2-2; the D gene is possibly TRBD1 (6 bases). CDR1 is MNHNY and CDR2 is SVGAGI in the germline V gene (reference sequence). The ends were cut back, 6 bases at V and 6 bases at J, with 14 bases in the middle. This CDR3 spans 14 amino acids.

Turning to this clone: Other nucleotide sequences in the sample specify the same CDR3. V usage is TRBV30 and J usage is TRBJ1-5; tentatively, D is TRBD1 (5 bases). Trimming stripped 1 base from V and 3 bases from J, with 10 bases between. Germline CDR1 reads GTSNPN; CDR2 reads SVGIG (reference sequence). This CDR3 contains 14 residues. The CDR3 sequence is CAWSGGGLNQPQHF. The CDR3 coding sequence is TGTGCCTGGAGTGGGGGCGGGCTCAATCAGCCCCAGCATTTT.

Of note for this clone: Distinct nucleotide sequences in the sample also encode this CDR3. V and J are TRBV5-1 and TRBJ2-3; the D is unclear. V lost 0 bases and J 2 bases, leaving 10 bases between the germline ends. This CDR3 has 15 residues. From germline, CDR1 is SGHRS and CDR2 YFSETQ. Here the CDR3 DNA reads TGCGCCAGCAGCTTGGTATTAGCATCCACAGATACGCAGTATTTT. It specifies CASSLVLASTDTQYF.

This chain joins TRBV21-1 and TRBJ1-2; the table's TRBD1 call for D was not verified on the DNA. TRBV21-1 is marked as a pseudogene. This CDR3 has 14 amino acids. CDR3 in DNA: TGTGCCAGCAGCAAAGGGCCCTTGAATTATGGCTACACCTTC. This codes for CASSKGPLNYGYTF.

The chain links TRBV30 to TRBJ2-7, with 13 bases aligning to TRBD2. This CDR3 contains 17 residues. Per germline, CDR1 GTSNPN and CDR2 SVGIG (reference sequence). J was trimmed by 6 bases and V by 0 bases; bases with no gene match: 11. This CDR3 reads CAWSVQRTSGRPGEQYF. In DNA, the CDR3 is TGTGCCTGGAGTGTACAGCGGACTAGCGGGAGACCAGGCGAGCAGTACTTC.